This entry concerns a single T cell receptor (beta chain). The entry originates in a study of T-cell memory formation after mild COVID-19. V lost 4 bases, J lost 4 bases, and 17 bases lay in between. The CDR3 extends over 16 amino acids. The V gene's germline CDR1 is LGHDT and CDR2 YNNKEL (reference sequence). TCRdb passed the 5' RACE reads through MiXCR, listing each CDR3 protein once. The sample records fewer than 450,000 distinct CDR3 sequences, about 24% being singletons. The sample taken for sequencing was PBMCs or a T cell subset sorted from them (not recorded which). The origin of this receptor is an adult woman who had mild COVID-19 (a few samples of this study predate the infection). Cell type and time point are not known. The chain combines TRBV3-1 with TRBJ2-1; D not resolved. The CDR3 loop is CASSPHGPEKYNEQFF. In DNA form, the CDR3 reads TGTGCCAGCAGCCCACACGGCCCGGAGAAGTACAATGAGCAGTTCTTC.